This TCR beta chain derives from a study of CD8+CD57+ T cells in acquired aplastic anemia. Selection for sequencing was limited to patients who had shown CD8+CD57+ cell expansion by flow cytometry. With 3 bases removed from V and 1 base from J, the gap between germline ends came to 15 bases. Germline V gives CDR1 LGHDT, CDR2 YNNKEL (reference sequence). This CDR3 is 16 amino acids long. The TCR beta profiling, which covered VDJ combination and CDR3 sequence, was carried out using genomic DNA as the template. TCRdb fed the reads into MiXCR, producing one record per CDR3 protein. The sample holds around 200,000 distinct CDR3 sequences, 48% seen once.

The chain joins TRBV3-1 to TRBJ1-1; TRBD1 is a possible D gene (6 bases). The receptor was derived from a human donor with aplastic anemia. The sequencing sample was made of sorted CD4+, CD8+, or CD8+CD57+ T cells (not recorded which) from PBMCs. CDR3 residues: CASSQSQRGRNTEAFF. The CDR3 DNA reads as TGTGCCAGCAGCCAGTCCCAACGGGGGCGGAACACTGAAGCTTTCTTT.